This TCR beta chain was observed in a study of blood T cell repertoires in COVID-19. This clone has only one observation. The germline CDR1 and CDR2 sequences are SGHTA and FQGNSA. This CDR3 comprises 16 residues. V dropped 1 base and J dropped 0 bases, with 10 bases sitting between them. Profiled with immunoSEQ multiplex PCR; TCRdb holds only in-frame clones, not every one. This sample has 83,000 or so clones, with approximately 80% found just once. The sequenced sample consisted of peripheral blood. This sequence joins TRBV7-2 and TRBJ1-3, with D perhaps matching TRBD1 (5 bases). This clonotype was obtained from a woman at least 80 years old with acute or convalescent COVID-19. The CDR3 sequence: CASSLGQGSSGNTIYF. The CDR3 DNA sequence: TGTGCCAGCAGCTTAGGTCAGGGTTCCTCTGGAAACACCATATATTTT.